Following are 20 T cell receptor beta chains from one sample sequenced in a study of blood T cell repertoires in COVID-19. Method: immunoSEQ multiplex PCR; TCRdb's copy keeps in-frame clones and lacks some. The sample records some 41,000 clones, nearly 90% being singletons. The sample comprised peripheral blood. Receptor source: a man in his 60s with active COVID-19.

CDR3 region: CASSRTGDGEGYTF. DNA for the CDR3: TGTGCCAGCTCACGCACAGGGGACGGGGAAGGCTACACCTTC. The chain is built from TRBV18 and TRBJ1-2; 7 bases map to TRBD1. This CDR3 is 14 amino acids long. Germline V lookup: CDR1 KGHSH, CDR2 LQKENI. V shed 4 bases and J 8 bases; nucleotides not matched to a gene: 10.

The chain couples TRBV25-1 to TRBJ2-5; 10 bases are shared with TRBD2. The germline CDR1 and CDR2 sequences are MGHDK and SYGVNS. The V and J ends lost 1 base and 5 bases, in that order; junction bases with no gene match: 7. This CDR3 is built from 16 residues. The CDR3 is CASSEWEREGRETQYF. The DNA of the CDR3 is TGTGCCAGCAGTGAATGGGAGCGGGAGGGTAGGGAGACCCAGTACTTC.

This chain connects TRBV14 to TRBJ2-5; tentative D call: TRBD2 (5 bases). CDR1 SGHDN and CDR2 FVKESK come from the germline V gene. V shed 1 base and J shed 2 bases, with 5 bases lying between them. This CDR3 has 13 amino acids. The CDR3 is CASSQGLQETQYF. The CDR3 DNA follows: TGTGCCAGCAGCCAAGGACTACAAGAGACCCAGTACTTC.

The V call is TRBV7-3, the J call TRBJ2-3; D is uncertain. The CDR3 runs 13 residues. The germline gives CDR1 SGHTA, CDR2 FQGTGA. V lost 5 bases to trimming and J lost 6 bases, with 12 bases between them. The CDR3 reads CASSNQERDTQYF. Here the CDR3 DNA reads TGTGCCAGCAGCAACCAGGAAAGGGATACGCAGTATTTT.

This chain connects TRBV29-1 to TRBJ2-2; D is perhaps TRBD1 (5 bases). CDR1 is SQVTM and CDR2 is ANQGSEA in the germline V gene. V gave up 5 bases and J gave up 3 bases, with 10 bases separating them. This CDR3 has 13 amino acids. The CDR3 here is CSVLKGYTGELFF. The DNA of the CDR3 is TGCAGCGTTCTTAAGGGGTACACCGGGGAGCTGTTTTTT.

V and J are TRBV27 and TRBJ2-1; D possibly corresponds to TRBD1 (6 bases). Germline V gene sequence: CDR1 MNHEY, CDR2 SMNVEV (reference sequence). The V gene lost 5 bases and the J gene lost 3 bases, with 14 bases spanning the gap. The CDR3 is 15 residues long. CDR3 region: CASSPSRDIYNEQFF. The DNA for the CDR3 is TGTGCCAGCAGTCCTTCCCGGGACATCTACAATGAGCAGTTCTTC.

The chain carries TRBV10-3 and TRBJ2-7, with D perhaps TRBD2 (6 bases). The CDR3 has 15 amino acids. V lost 2 bases and J 4 bases, leaving 15 bases between the germline ends. Germline V gives CDR1 ENHRY, CDR2 SYGVKD. This CDR3 reads CAISEMGRDRYEQYF. In nucleotides, the CDR3 is TGTGCCATCAGTGAGATGGGGCGGGACCGATACGAGCAGTACTTC.

The V gene is TRBV12-5, the J gene TRBJ1-5; no clear D gene. Per germline, CDR1 LGHNT and CDR2 FRNRAP. Trimming took 0 bases from V and 5 from J, leaving 14 bases between them. CDR3 size: 16 residues. CDR3 residues: CASGLVEEGRHQPQHF. The CDR3 DNA sequence: TGTGCTAGTGGTTTGGTTGAGGAGGGAAGGCATCAGCCCCAGCATTTT.

This clone has a handful of counts. The rearrangement uses TRBV28 and TRBJ1-3, with D unclear. Per the germline V gene, CDR1 is MDHEN and CDR2 is SYDVKM. V was pared by 5 bases and J by 0 bases, with 11 bases between. This CDR3 comprises 15 residues. In DNA, the CDR3 is TGTGCCAGCAGTCCTCCGGGAATCTCTGGAAACACCATATATTTT. This codes for CASSPPGISGNTIYF.

The V and J genes are TRBV7-3 and TRBJ2-2; 10 bases line up with TRBD2. Trimming cost V 4 bases and J 2 bases; bases outside gene matches: 1. The CDR3 contains 15 residues. Looked up from germline, CDR1 is SGHTA and CDR2 is FQGTGA. CDR3 DNA sequence: TGTGCCAGCAGCTCTAGCGGGGGTAACACCGGGGAGCTGTTTTTT. It specifies CASSSSGGNTGELFF.

The gene calls are TRBV15 and TRBJ2-5; 9 bases match TRBD2. Trimming cost V 0 bases and J 5 bases; bases outside gene matches: 4. CDR1 is LNHNV, CDR2 YYDKDF, per germline (reference sequence). The CDR3 loop spans 15 amino acids. The chain's CDR3 is CATSRDSGGWETQYF. The DNA for the CDR3 is TGTGCCACCAGCAGAGATAGCGGGGGTTGGGAGACCCAGTACTTC.

In the case of this clone: The junction and the germline gene differ at one end; a read error may be behind it. The chain links TRBV7-2 to TRBJ2-3, with TRBD2 identical over 9 bases. The CDR3 is 14 residues long. The V gene's germline CDR1 is SGHTA and CDR2 FQGNSA. CDR3: CASSPGTSRDTQYF. In nucleotides, the CDR3 is TGTGCCAGCAGCCCGGGGACTAGCAGAGATACGCAGTATTTT.

The CDR3 here is CASSTGTGSNQPQHF. The CDR3 coding sequence is TGTGCCAGCTCAACCGGGACAGGGAGCAATCAGCCCCAGCATTTT. The gene calls are TRBV18 and TRBJ1-5; 9 bases agree with TRBD1. V was pared by 5 bases and J by 1 base, with 3 bases of the junction left unmatched. The germline V gene encodes CDR1 KGHSH and CDR2 LQKENI. The CDR3 is made up of 15 amino acids. Full variable domain (outside the CDR3, taken from reference TRBV18 and TRBJ1-5): NAGVMQNPRHLVRRRGQEARLRCSPMKGHSHVYWYRQLPEEGLKFMVYLQKENIIDESGMPKERFSAEFPKEGPSILRIQQVVRGDSAAYFCASSTGTGSNQPQHFGDGTRLSIL.

CDR3: CASSRRGVSYGYTF. The CDR3 DNA is TGTGCCAGCAGCCGGAGAGGAGTGAGCTATGGCTACACCTTC. J is TRBJ1-2 and V is TRBV3-1 (or the pseudogene TRBV3-2); unclear D gene. V lost 4 bases, J lost 4 bases, and 13 bases lay in between. The CDR3 loop spans 14 amino acids. Germline CDR1 and CDR2: LGHDT and YNNKEL (reference sequence).

The chain combines TRBV30 with TRBJ2-7; D is unresolved. The CDR3 extends over 13 amino acids. The V gene's germline CDR1 is GTSNPN and CDR2 SVGIG (reference sequence). V lost 1 base and J lost 0, with 7 bases in between. CDR3 amino acids: CAWSAPSSYEQYF. CDR3 bases: TGTGCCTGGAGTGCGCCGAGCTCCTACGAGCAGTACTTC.

The chain couples TRBV4-2 to TRBJ2-1; the match to TRBD2 covers 8 bases. Unmatched junction bases numbered 1, after V lost 0 bases and J lost 0 bases. Germline CDR1 reads LGHNA; CDR2 reads YNFKEQ. The CDR3 is made up of 16 amino acids. In DNA, the CDR3 is TGTGCCAGCAGCCAAGAGGGGACTAGCTCCTACAATGAGCAGTTCTTC. Amino acid sequence: CASSQEGTSSYNEQFF.

This clone is labeled as medium-sized. The rearrangement links TRBV5-8 to TRBJ1-5, with D hard to call. Trimming shortened V by 2 bases and J by 7 bases, and 7 bases separated the two germline ends. Germline values: CDR1 SGHTS, CDR2 YDEGEE. The CDR3 is made up of 12 amino acids. The CDR3 DNA reads TGTGCCAGCAGCTTTGGGGAGCAGCCCCAGCATTTT. Translating it yields CASSFGEQPQHF.

This clone is categorized as medium-sized (0.01 to 0.1%). The J gene is TRBJ2-1, the V gene TRBV7-8, with D perhaps matching TRBD1 (6 bases). CDR3 length: 12 residues. Trimming took 5 bases from V and 8 from J, leaving 10 bases between them. Germline V gene sequence: CDR1 SGHVS, CDR2 FQNEAQ. CDR3 sequence reads: CASSQGIDEQFF. CDR3 coding DNA: TGTGCCAGCAGCCAGGGGATCGATGAGCAGTTCTTC. Supplemented by reference TRBV7-8 and TRBJ2-1, the full variable domain reads GAGVSQSPRYKVAKRGQDVALRCDPISGHVSLFWYQQALGQGPEFLTYFQNEAQLDKSGLPSDRFFAERPEGSVSTLKIQRTQQEDSAVYLCASSQGIDEQFFGPGTRLTVL.

This clone has just one count. The rearrangement links TRBV28 to TRBJ2-4, with a weak D call TRBD1 (6 bases). Germline lookup yields CDR1 MDHEN and CDR2 SYDVKM. The V and J ends lost 7 bases and 5 bases respectively, with 18 bases between them. CDR3 length equals 15 residues. This chain's CDR3 is CASTTASGQQNIQYF. CDR3 DNA sequence: TGTGCCAGCACCACAGCGAGCGGACAGCAAAACATTCAGTACTTC.

This clone was found once. The CDR3 region has the DNA TGTGCCAGCAGTTACGCCAGGGTCGGCCGGGGGGCTTTCTTT. It encodes CASSYARVGRGAFF. The chain uses TRBV6-5 and TRBJ1-1, with a possible D match to TRBD1 (5 bases). V was clipped by 2 bases and J by 11 bases, with 18 bases between them. Germline CDR1 and CDR2: MNHEY and SVGAGI. The CDR3 loop spans 14 amino acids.